The 2 T cell receptor beta chains below were found in one sample sequenced in a study of T cell changes during pregnancy in multiple sclerosis. Profiling relied on immunoSEQ multiplex PCR, and the TCRdb table lists in-frame clones only, not all of them. Altogether tens of thousands of clones are present, roughly 92% being singletons, with the ten largest covering under 0.9%. Specimen: CD4+ T cells from peripheral blood mononuclear cells, collected before pregnancy. The receptors were sampled from a female donor with multiple sclerosis, enrolled in a pregnancy study.

The V and J genes are TRBV2 and TRBJ1-3, with 7 bases matching TRBD1. Germline V gives CDR1 SNHLY, CDR2 FYNNEI. The CDR3 extends over 14 amino acids. V trimming: 6 bases; J trimming: 5 bases; junction bases outside the gene matches: 7. The CDR3 nucleotides read TGTGCCAGCAGACACCGGGACAGAAGAAACACCATATATTTT. Encoded protein: CASRHRDRRNTIYF.

The rearrangement uses TRBV28 and TRBJ1-1, with a tentative D call TRBD1 (5 bases). The V gene lost 6 bases and the J gene lost 8 bases, with 25 bases spanning the gap. Germline CDR1 and CDR2: MDHEN and SYDVKM. CDR3 length equals 16 residues. CDR3 loop: CASSLAAGVHLREAFF. The CDR3 region has the DNA TGTGCCAGCAGCCTCGCGGCGGGGGTTCACCTACGGGAAGCTTTCTTT.